Below are 6 T cell receptor beta chains sequenced from a single sample in a study of control samples from healthy donors and cancer patients. The method was immunoSEQ multiplex PCR; TCRdb's version includes in-frame clones alone and lacks a portion of them. The sample carries more than 95,000 clones, 92% recorded once. Material: PBMCs. The receptors stem from a man aged 80 or over with head and neck cancer.

A single count supports this clone. The chain recombines TRBV2 with TRBJ2-3; no clear D. The CDR3 is 13 residues long. Per germline, CDR1 SNHLY and CDR2 FYNNEI. V was shortened by 6 bases and J by 0 bases, with 7 bases between the two germline ends. In DNA, the CDR3 is TGTGCCAGCAGGGACGCTAGCACAGATACGCAGTATTTT. Protein sequence: CASRDASTDTQYF.

The chain couples TRBV24-1 to TRBJ2-1; D unclear. The V end lost 4 bases, the J end lost 6 bases, and 9 bases lay between the germline ends. The germline V gene has CDR1 KGHDR and CDR2 SFDVKD. The CDR3 consists of 13 residues. The CDR3 here is CATSEFGGNEQFF. CDR3 DNA sequence: TGTGCCACCAGTGAATTTGGCGGCAATGAGCAGTTCTTC.

This chain links TRBV6-5 with TRBJ2-7; 9 bases agree with TRBD1. J lost 4 bases, V lost 0 bases, and 7 bases had no gene match. Germline CDR1 is MNHEY and CDR2 is SVGAGI. This CDR3 spans 16 amino acids. The CDR3 DNA reads TGTGCCAGCAGTTACTCCCCGGGACAGGGATTATACGAGCAGTACTTC. Translated, it gives CASSYSPGQGLYEQYF.

The chain combines TRBV13 with TRBJ2-5; the D is unclear. The CDR3 is 15 amino acids. Trimming took 0 bases from V and 5 from J, leaving 13 bases between them. From germline, CDR1 is PRHDT and CDR2 FYEKMQ (reference sequence). CDR3 coding DNA: TGTGCCAGCAGCTTAGGCCGTGTGGGTTTGGAGACCCAGTACTTC. Its protein product is CASSLGRVGLETQYF.

CDR3 nucleotides: TGCAGCGCCCCGGACAGGGCATATGGCTACACCTTC. Protein sequence: CSAPDRAYGYTF. The chain has TRBV29-1 and TRBJ1-2, with 8 bases lining up with TRBD1. The CDR3 loop spans 12 amino acids. Germline-derived CDR1 and CDR2 are SQVTM and ANQGSEA. V lost 7 bases to trimming and J lost 5 bases; unmatched junction nucleotides: 6.

The rearrangement links TRBV5-1 to TRBJ2-6; D not resolved. V was pared by 5 bases and J by 0 bases, with 9 bases between. Looked up from germline, CDR1 is SGHRS and CDR2 is YFSETQ. The length of the CDR3 is 15 residues. The CDR3 DNA is TGCGCCAGCAGACTAACTGCCTCTGGGGCCAACGTCCTGACTTTC. It yields the protein CASRLTASGANVLTF.